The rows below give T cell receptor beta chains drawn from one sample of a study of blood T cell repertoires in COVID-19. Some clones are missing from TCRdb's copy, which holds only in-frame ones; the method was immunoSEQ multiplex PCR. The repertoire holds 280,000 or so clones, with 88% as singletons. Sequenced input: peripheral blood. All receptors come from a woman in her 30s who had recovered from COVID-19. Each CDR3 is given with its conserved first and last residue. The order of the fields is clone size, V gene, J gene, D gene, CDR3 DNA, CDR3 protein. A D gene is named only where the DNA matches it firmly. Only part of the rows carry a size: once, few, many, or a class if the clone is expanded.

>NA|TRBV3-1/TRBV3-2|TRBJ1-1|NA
TGTGCCAGCAGCCAACCCGGGAGCGGCACTGAAGCTTTCTTT
CASSQPGSGTEAFF
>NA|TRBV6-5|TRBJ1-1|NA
TGTGCCAGCAGTAAGATACAGAGATCCACTGAAGCTTTCTTT
CASSKIQRSTEAFF
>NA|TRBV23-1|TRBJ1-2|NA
TGCGCCAGCAGTCAATCCGAGACAGGTTATGGCTACACCTTC
CASSQSETGYGYTF
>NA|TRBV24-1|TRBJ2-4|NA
TGTGCCACCAGTGCCGCCGGGTACATTCAGTACTTC
CATSAAGYIQYF
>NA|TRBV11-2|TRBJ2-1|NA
TGTGCCAGCAGCTTTACGTCTGGAGTGGATGAGCAGTTCTTC
CASSFTSGVDEQFF
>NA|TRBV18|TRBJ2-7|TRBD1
TGTGCCAGCTCGCGGACAGGGGACTACGAGCAGTACTTC
CASSRTGDYEQYF
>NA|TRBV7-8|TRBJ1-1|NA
TGTGCCAGCAGCTTAGCCTGGCGGGGAGGGGACACTGAAGCTTTCTTT
CASSLAWRGGDTEAFF
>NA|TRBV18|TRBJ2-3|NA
TGTGCCAGCTCACGCTCCCGGGGCACAGATACGCAGTATTTT
CASSRSRGTDTQYF
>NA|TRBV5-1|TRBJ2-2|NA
TGCGCCAGCAGCTTCGACAGAGCACGGGAGCTGTTTTTT
CASSFDRARELFF
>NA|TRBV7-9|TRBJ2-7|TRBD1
TGTGCCAGCAGCTCTAGTCAGGGGGTTAACTCCTACGAGCAGTACTTC
CASSSSQGVNSYEQYF
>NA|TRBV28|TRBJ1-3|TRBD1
TGTGCCAGCGGCTACCACGGACAGGGGGCGCAAGGAAACACCATATATTTT
CASGYHGQGAQGNTIYF
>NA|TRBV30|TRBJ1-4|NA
TGTGCCTGGAGTCGTACAGTAACTAATGAAAAACTGTTTTTT
CAWSRTVTNEKLFF
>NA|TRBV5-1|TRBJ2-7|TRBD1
TGCGCCAGCAGCTTGGCCGGGACAGGGGGTGAGCAGTACTTC
CASSLAGTGGEQYF
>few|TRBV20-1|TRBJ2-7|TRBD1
TGCAGATATGACAGGGGGTACGAGCAGTACTTC
CRYDRGYEQYF
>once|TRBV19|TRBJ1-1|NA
TGTGCCAGTATTACCCAGGGTTTGGACACTGAAGCTTTCTTT
CASITQGLDTEAFF
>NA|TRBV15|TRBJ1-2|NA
TGTGCCACCAGCAGAGTGAGTAAGGGGATCGGCTACACCTTC
CATSRVSKGIGYTF
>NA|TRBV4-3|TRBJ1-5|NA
TGCGCCAGCAGCCAAGAAATAACGGGGGATCAGCCCCAGCATTTT
CASSQEITGDQPQHF
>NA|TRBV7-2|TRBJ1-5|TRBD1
TGTGCCAGCAGCTTAGCGCTTCCGGGACAGGGCAATCAGCCCCAGCATTTT
CASSLALPGQGNQPQHF
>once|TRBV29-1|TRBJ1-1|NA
TGCAGCGTTAGAAGACAGGTGAACACTGAAGCTTTCTTT
CSVRRQVNTEAFF
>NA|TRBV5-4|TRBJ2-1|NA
TGTGCCAGCAGCCTTGGTAGTAGCAGAAGCTCCTACAATGAGCAGTTCTTC
CASSLGSSRSSYNEQFF
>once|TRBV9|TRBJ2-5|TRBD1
TGTGCCAGCAGCGATCAAACAGGGGGCGGGGAGACCCAGTACTTC
CASSDQTGGGETQYF
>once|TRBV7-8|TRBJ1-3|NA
TGTGCCAGCAGCCCTACAGGGAACAGAAACACCATATATTTT
CASSPTGNRNTIYF
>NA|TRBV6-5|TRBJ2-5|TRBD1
TGTGCCAGCAGTCGACAGGGGCTCCAAGAGACCCAGTACTTC
CASSRQGLQETQYF
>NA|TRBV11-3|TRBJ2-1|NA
TGTGCCAGCAGTAAGGGGATCAATGAGCAGTTCTTC
CASSKGINEQFF
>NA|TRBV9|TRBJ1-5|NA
TGTGCCAGCAGCGGCGCCCCGGATCAGCCCCAGCATTTT
CASSGAPDQPQHF
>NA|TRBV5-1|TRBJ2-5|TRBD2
TGCGCCAGCAGCTTGGAGGGACTAGGAGAGACCCAGTACTTC
CASSLEGLGETQYF
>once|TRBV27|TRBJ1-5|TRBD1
TGTGCCAGCAGTCCGGACAGGGGAAAGAGGTATGGCAATCAGCCCCAGCATTTT
CASSPDRGKRYGNQPQHF
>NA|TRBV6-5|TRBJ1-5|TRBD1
TGTGCCAGCAGTTTCACAGGGGGCCAGCCCCAGCATTTT
CASSFTGGQPQHF
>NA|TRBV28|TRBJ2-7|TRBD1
TGTGCCAGCAGCCTACCCCCGGGACAGGGCAGGGACGAGCAGTACTTC
CASSLPPGQGRDEQYF
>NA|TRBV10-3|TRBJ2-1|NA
TGTGCCATCAGTGGTGAAGCAAACAATGAGCAGTTCTTC
CAISGEANNEQFF
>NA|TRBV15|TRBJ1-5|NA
TGTGCCACCAGCAGAGTACTCCGTAGCAATCAGCCCCAGCATTTT
CATSRVLRSNQPQHF
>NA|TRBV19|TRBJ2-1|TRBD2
TGTGCCAGTAGTGAGAGCGGGGGGAGCGGGGAGCAGTTCTTC
CASSESGGSGEQFF
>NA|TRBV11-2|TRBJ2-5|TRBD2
TGTGCCAGCAGCCTAAAGCGGGGGCTGTACCAAGAGACCCAGTACTTC
CASSLKRGLYQETQYF
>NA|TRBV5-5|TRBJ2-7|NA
TGTGCCAGCAGCCCGGTTGGTCGGTCCTACGAGCAGTACTTC
CASSPVGRSYEQYF
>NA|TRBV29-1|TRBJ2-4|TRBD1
TGCAGCGTTTACCTCGGGACAGGGGGCACAGACATTCAGTACTTC
CSVYLGTGGTDIQYF
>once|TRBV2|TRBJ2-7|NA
TGTGCCAGCAGTGACAGGGGCGAGCAGTACTTC
CASSDRGEQYF
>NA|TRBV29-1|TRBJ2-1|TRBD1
TGCAGCGTTGCCGGGACAGAGACCTACAATGAGCAGTTCTTC
CSVAGTETYNEQFF
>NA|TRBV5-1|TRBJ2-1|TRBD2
TGCGCCAGCAGCCTCGGGACTAGCGGGGGGCTGGGGGAGCAGTTCTTC
CASSLGTSGGLGEQFF
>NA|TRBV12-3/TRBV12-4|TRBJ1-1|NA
TGTGCCAGCAGTTTGGGGCTTACTGAAGCTTTCTTT
CASSLGLTEAFF
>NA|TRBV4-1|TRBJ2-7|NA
TGCGCCAGCAGCCCAGTCCTAGGGGAAGACGAGCAGTACTTC
CASSPVLGEDEQYF
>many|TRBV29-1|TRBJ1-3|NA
TGCAGCGTTACCCTAGACGGGGGAGACACCATATATTTT
CSVTLDGGDTIYF